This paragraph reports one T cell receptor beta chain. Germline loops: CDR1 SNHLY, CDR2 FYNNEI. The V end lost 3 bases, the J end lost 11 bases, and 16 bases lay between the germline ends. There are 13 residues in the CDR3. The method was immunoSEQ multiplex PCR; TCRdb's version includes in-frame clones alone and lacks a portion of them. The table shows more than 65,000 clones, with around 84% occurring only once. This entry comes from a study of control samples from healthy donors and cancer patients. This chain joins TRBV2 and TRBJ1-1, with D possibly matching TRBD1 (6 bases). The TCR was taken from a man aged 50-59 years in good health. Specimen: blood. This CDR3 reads CASSDQRQAWAFF. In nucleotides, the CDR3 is TGTGCCAGCAGTGACCAGCGACAGGCGTGGGCTTTCTTT.